The subject of this entry is one T cell receptor (beta chain). Its target is unknown. The data derive from a study of CD8+ T cells in alopecia areata. The overall study: Twice daily, treated patients received 5 to 10 mg of oral tofacitinib.

Stated treatment: oral pan-JAK inhibitor, 5-10 mg twice daily. Peripheral blood, together with lesional scalp punch biopsies, was collected from alopecia areata patients. CDR1 SGDLS and CDR2 YYNGEE come from the germline V gene. Trimming removed 4 bases at V and 6 bases at J, with 14 bases between. This CDR3 has 13 amino acids. The authors extracted RNA and reverse transcribed it into cDNA as the sequencing template. Repertoires were generated with immunoSEQ multiplex PCR, while TCRdb's copy carries only in-frame clones and drops some. The profile shows around 200,000 clones, under 60% of them singletons. Study-wide points: While patients received tofacitinib, many expanded lesional clones remained present in scalp and blood. Under tofacitinib, fewer expanded CD8+ clones appeared among the top 100 scalp clones.

The material was CD8+ T cells sorted from blood, obtained at week 24, from a patient treated with tofacitinib. This receptor was taken from a human donor with alopecia areata. This chain links TRBV9 with TRBJ2-7, with TRBD1 as a possible D gene (5 bases). CDR3 bases: TGTGCCAGCAGCCCCAGGGATGGTTCCGAGCAGTACTTC. It specifies CASSPRDGSEQYF.